The 27 T cell receptor beta chains in this list originate from one sample, sequenced in a study of T cell responses to AZD1222 COVID-19 vaccine. Sequenced by immunoSEQ multiplex PCR; TCRdb stores in-frame clones only, minus some. The sample lists under 150,000 clones, about 94% occurring once. This material consisted of peripheral blood, taken on day 0 of AZD1222 vaccination. These TCRs come from an adult in good health.

The chain joins TRBV18 to TRBJ1-2; D not certain. Germline lookup yields CDR1 KGHSH and CDR2 LQKENI. Trimming pared 3 bases from V and 1 base from J, leaving 9 bases between. The CDR3 loop spans 14 amino acids. The CDR3 here is CASSPLGLNYGYTF. DNA of the CDR3: TGTGCCAGCTCACCCCTCGGCCTTAACTATGGCTACACCTTC.

The V and J genes are TRBV27 and TRBJ2-5, with 9 bases matching TRBD2. The CDR3 has 18 amino acids. Per germline, CDR1 MNHEY and CDR2 SMNVEV (reference sequence). The J segment lost 0 bases and the V segment lost 1 base, leaving 9 bases of the junction unmatched. The CDR3 region is CASSLYPWASGDQETQYF. The CDR3 DNA reads as TGTGCCAGCAGTTTATACCCCTGGGCTAGCGGGGACCAAGAGACCCAGTACTTC.

The V and J genes are TRBV19 and TRBJ1-1; D is uncertain. The CDR3 runs to 14 residues. Germline lookup yields CDR1 LNHDA and CDR2 SQIVND (reference sequence). The V end was cut by 6 bases, the J end by 0 bases, with 11 bases between. CDR3 loop: CASRSRALNTEAFF. CDR3 DNA sequence: TGTGCCAGTAGATCCCGGGCCCTGAACACTGAAGCTTTCTTT.

CDR3 nucleotide sequence: TGTGCCAGCAGCCGACCAGGGGCAGGGACTGAAGCTTTCTTT. Protein: CASSRPGAGTEAFF. The rearrangement uses TRBV7-8 and TRBJ1-1; D is possibly TRBD1 (6 bases). Germline CDR1 SGHVS, CDR2 FQNEAQ. This CDR3 comprises 14 residues. V lost 5 bases, J lost 5 bases, and 15 bases lay in between.

The chain links TRBV19 to TRBJ2-5, with 10 bases fitting TRBD1. The CDR3 loop spans 16 amino acids. The germline CDR1 and CDR2 sequences are LNHDA and SQIVND (reference sequence). Trimming removed 5 bases from V and 2 bases from J; junction bases left unmatched: 8. The CDR3 reads CASSDPGTGAQETQYF. CDR3 coding DNA: TGTGCCAGTAGTGATCCCGGGACAGGGGCACAAGAGACCCAGTACTTC.

The chain employs TRBV5-8 and TRBJ2-3, with D maybe TRBD1 (6 bases). V gave up 1 base and J gave up 1 base, with 13 bases separating them. Germline V gives CDR1 SGHTS, CDR2 YDEGEE. This CDR3 has 16 amino acids. CDR3 bases: TGTGCCAGCAGCTTGCGGGGAAGACAGGGCACAGATACGCAGTATTTT. Protein sequence: CASSLRGRQGTDTQYF.

The genes are TRBV5-1 and TRBJ1-6, with 7 positions matching TRBD1. Unmatched junction bases numbered 14, after V lost 5 bases and J lost 3 bases. The CDR3 is 18 residues long. Germline V gives CDR1 SGHRS, CDR2 YFSETQ. CDR3 sequence: CASRLMTGTANYNSPLHF. CDR3 nucleotides: TGCGCCAGCAGACTAATGACCGGGACAGCCAACTATAATTCACCCCTCCACTTT.

The chain joins TRBV18 to TRBJ1-1; D call uncertain. There are 13 residues in the CDR3. Germline CDR1 is KGHSH and CDR2 is LQKENI. Trimming shortened V by 8 bases and J by 0 bases, and 10 bases separated the two germline ends. The DNA of the CDR3 is TGTGCCAGCCGAGGGCAGATGAACACTGAAGCTTTCTTT. Translating gives CASRGQMNTEAFF.

The chain uses TRBV11-3 and TRBJ1-1; D is ambiguous. The V gene lost 3 bases and the J gene lost 4 bases, with 9 bases spanning the gap. This CDR3 spans 13 amino acids. Germline values: CDR1 SGHNT, CDR2 YENEEA. This chain's CDR3 is CASSFEVSTEAFF. For the CDR3, the DNA is TGTGCCAGCAGCTTCGAAGTTTCCACTGAAGCTTTCTTT.

This chain connects TRBV5-5 to TRBJ1-3; 8 positions match TRBD1. The CDR3 is made up of 14 amino acids. The V gene end was trimmed by 3 bases and the J gene end by 4 bases; junction bases not matched to a gene: 3. Per germline, CDR1 SGHKS and CDR2 YYEKEE (reference sequence). This CDR3 reads CASSSGGGGNTIYF. In nucleotides, the CDR3 is TGTGCCAGCAGCTCAGGGGGCGGGGGAAACACCATATATTTT.

The chain uses TRBV5-1 and TRBJ1-1; D unclear. This CDR3 region has 12 residues. Germline V CDR1 and CDR2: SGHRS, YFSETQ. Trimming shortened V by 1 base and J by 7 bases, and 8 bases separated the two germline ends. CDR3 protein: CASSLSGIEAFF. The CDR3, as DNA: TGCGCCAGCAGCTTGTCCGGGATTGAAGCTTTCTTT.

The chain uses TRBV5-1 and TRBJ1-5; 7 nucleotides match TRBD1. The CDR3 runs to 17 residues. Germline CDR1 and CDR2: SGHRS and YFSETQ. J was trimmed by 5 bases and V by 1 base; bases with no gene match: 12. CDR3 in DNA: TGCGCCAGCAGCTTGCCACCTCTGTGGACAGGCGATCAGCCCCAGCATTTT. Translating gives CASSLPPLWTGDQPQHF.

This chain uses TRBV10-3 with TRBJ1-1; no firm D call. The germline gives CDR1 ENHRY, CDR2 SYGVKD. Between the trimmed V and J ends, which lost 0 bases and 2 bases, there was a span of 10 bases. The CDR3 runs to 15 residues. The CDR3 DNA reads TGTGCCATCAGTGAGTCGAATCGGGCAAACACTGAAGCTTTCTTT. Protein product: CAISESNRANTEAFF.

The chain employs TRBV19 and TRBJ2-1; D is perhaps TRBD1 or TRBD2 (5 bases each). Trimming took 5 bases from V and 3 from J, leaving 17 bases between them. The CDR3 has 16 amino acids. Germline V CDR1 and CDR2: LNHDA, SQIVND (reference sequence). The CDR3 nucleotides read TGTGCCAGTAGTGGCTCCGGGACCTTAAGCTACAATGAGCAGTTCTTC. Amino acids: CASSGSGTLSYNEQFF.

V and J are TRBV2 and TRBJ1-5; no firm D call. The CDR3 is 16 residues long. Deletions cut 8 bases from V and 1 base from J, with 18 bases between. The germline CDR1 and CDR2 sequences are SNHLY and FYNNEI. The CDR3 is CASSKGRDSSNQPQHF. DNA of the CDR3: TGTGCCAGCTCTAAGGGAAGGGATAGCAGCAATCAGCCCCAGCATTTT.

The chain uses TRBV2 and TRBJ1-5, with D maybe TRBD1 (5 bases). The V gene lost 7 bases and the J gene lost 2 bases, with 18 bases spanning the gap. This CDR3 comprises 16 residues. The germline gives CDR1 SNHLY, CDR2 FYNNEI. CDR3 residues: CASKGPTLSGNQPQHF. CDR3 DNA: TGTGCCAGCAAGGGACCGACGCTTTCGGGCAATCAGCCCCAGCATTTT.

This chain joins TRBV6-5 and TRBJ1-1, with D hard to call. This CDR3 is 14 amino acids long. V was trimmed by 2 bases and J by 1 base, leaving 8 bases between them. Germline V gene sequence: CDR1 MNHEY, CDR2 SVGAGI. CDR3: CASSYLLGNTEAFF. In DNA form, the CDR3 reads TGTGCCAGCAGTTACCTCCTCGGGAACACTGAAGCTTTCTTT.

V is TRBV5-4 and J is TRBJ1-3; D perhaps matches TRBD1 (5 bases). The CDR3 extends over 15 amino acids. Between the trimmed V and J ends, which lost 6 bases and 4 bases, there was a span of 17 bases. Per germline, CDR1 SGHNT and CDR2 YYREEE (reference sequence). The CDR3 DNA sequence: TGTGCCAGCACCGATTTCGGGGGTTCGGGAAACACCATATATTTT. This sequence encodes CASTDFGGSGNTIYF.

With regard to this clone: The sample contains more than one DNA sequence encoding this CDR3. V gene TRBV7-9 combines with J gene TRBJ1-3; D not resolved. Germline V gene sequence: CDR1 SEHNR, CDR2 FQNEAQ (reference sequence). The CDR3 loop spans 12 amino acids. Trimming took 3 bases from V and 4 from J, leaving 4 bases between them. In DNA, the CDR3 is TGTGCCAGCAGCTTGGGAGGAAACACCATATATTTT. Its protein is CASSLGGNTIYF.

The rearrangement links TRBV15 to TRBJ1-2; D is ambiguous. CDR1 is LNHNV, CDR2 YYDKDF, per germline (reference sequence). The V and J ends lost 0 bases and 7 bases respectively, with 9 bases between them. The CDR3 spans 13 residues. CDR3 sequence: CATSRDLRVGYTF. DNA for the CDR3: TGTGCCACCAGCAGAGATCTGAGAGTTGGCTACACCTTC.

Comments on this clone: The same CDR3 also results from other DNA sequences found in this sample. The chain employs TRBV6-1 and TRBJ1-2, with D unresolved. Germline V CDR1 and CDR2: MNHNS, SASEGT. The V gene lost 1 base and the J gene lost 4 bases, with 4 bases spanning the gap. The CDR3 has 12 residues. CDR3 sequence: CASSEGGYGYTF. The CDR3 DNA reads as TGTGCCAGCAGTGAAGGCGGCTATGGCTACACCTTC.

J is TRBJ2-5 and V is TRBV9, with a weak D call TRBD2 (6 bases). The CDR3 covers 13 residues. Trimming removed 2 bases from V and 5 bases from J, with 10 bases in between. Germline assignment: CDR1 SGDLS and CDR2 YYNGEE. CDR3 amino acids: CASSVSGWETQYF. The CDR3 nucleotides read TGTGCCAGCAGCGTGAGCGGGTGGGAGACCCAGTACTTC.

The chain carries TRBV5-5 and TRBJ1-2; 7 bases align to TRBD1. The ends lost 2 bases at V and 6 bases at J; junction bases unmatched: 7. The germline gives CDR1 SGHKS, CDR2 YYEKEE (reference sequence). This CDR3 region has 14 residues. CDR3 loop: CASSFGGQVNGYTF. CDR3 nucleotide sequence: TGTGCCAGCAGCTTCGGAGGACAGGTCAATGGCTACACCTTC.

The chain carries TRBV10-3 and TRBJ2-1; 7 nucleotides align to TRBD1. V lost 3 bases, J lost 0 bases, and 20 bases stayed unmatched. The CDR3 is 21 amino acids. Germline values: CDR1 ENHRY, CDR2 SYGVKD. The CDR3 loop is CAISEGFKGQTSSSSYNEQFF. CDR3 nucleotide sequence: TGTGCCATCAGTGAAGGGTTTAAGGGACAGACCTCCTCCTCCTCCTACAATGAGCAGTTCTTC.

The chain couples TRBV4-1 to TRBJ2-1; D is possibly TRBD1 (5 bases). The V gene's germline CDR1 is MGHRA and CDR2 YSYEKL. The CDR3 length is 13 residues. V dropped 3 bases and J dropped 7 bases, with 10 bases sitting between them. The CDR3 bases are TGCGCCAGCAGCCACCTCAGGGTTAATGAGCAGTTCTTC. Protein sequence: CASSHLRVNEQFF.

This clone turned up a few times. The chain combines TRBV19 with TRBJ1-2; D unresolved. Germline V lookup: CDR1 LNHDA, CDR2 SQIVND (reference sequence). The CDR3 loop spans 12 amino acids. V lost 5 bases to trimming and J lost 4 bases, with 8 bases between them. The CDR3 nucleotides read TGTGCCAGTAGTCCCGACACCTATGGCTACACCTTC. Protein: CASSPDTYGYTF.

The chain couples TRBV6-6 to TRBJ1-2, with D hard to call. The germline V gene encodes CDR1 MNHNY and CDR2 SVGAGI (reference sequence). The CDR3 runs 11 residues. Trimming pared 7 bases from V and 8 bases from J, leaving 11 bases between. The CDR3, as DNA: TGTGCCAGCACAGGTTTAGGGGGCTACACCTTC. It specifies CASTGLGGYTF.